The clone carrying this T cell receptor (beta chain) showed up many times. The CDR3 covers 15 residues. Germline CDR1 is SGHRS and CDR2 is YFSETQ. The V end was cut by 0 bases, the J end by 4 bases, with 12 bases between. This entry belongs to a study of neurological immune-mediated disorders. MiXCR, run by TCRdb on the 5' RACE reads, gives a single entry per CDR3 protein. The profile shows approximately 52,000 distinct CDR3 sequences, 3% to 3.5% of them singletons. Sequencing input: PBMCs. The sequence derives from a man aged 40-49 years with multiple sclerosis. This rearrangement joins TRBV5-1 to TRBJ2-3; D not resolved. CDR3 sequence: CASSLEGDAADTQYF. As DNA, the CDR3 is TGCGCCAGCAGCTTGGAAGGTGACGCCGCAGATACGCAGTATTTT. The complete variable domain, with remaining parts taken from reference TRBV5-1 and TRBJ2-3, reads KAGVTQTPRYLIKTRGQQVTLSCSPISGHRSVSWYQQTPGQGLQFLFEYFSETQRNKGNFPGRFSGRQFSNSRSEMNVSTLELGDSALYLCASSLEGDAADTQYFGPGTRLTVL.